What follows are 10 T cell receptor beta chains derived from one specimen sequenced in a study of radiation and T cells in renal cell carcinoma. Sequenced by immunoSEQ multiplex PCR; TCRdb stores in-frame clones only, minus some. The data show fewer than 150,000 clones, with roughly 91% seen just once and about 5% held by the top ten. Time point denoted: blood 2 weeks post-SBRT. Sample treatment: 15 Gy SBRT to primary tumor, nephrectomy 4 weeks later. The material sequenced was blood, taken from a patient whose treatment included radiotherapy and nephrectomy. The receptors were sampled from a woman in her seventies with renal cell carcinoma.

The chain employs TRBV11-3 and TRBJ1-1, with D uncertain. V gave up 8 bases and J gave up 3 bases, with 13 bases separating them. Germline CDR1 and CDR2: SGHNT and YENEEA. The CDR3 is made up of 13 amino acids. The CDR3 nucleotides read TGTGCCAGCGCCCCCATCCCGGACACTGAAGCTTTCTTT. It yields the protein CASAPIPDTEAFF.

V gene TRBV7-3 combines with J gene TRBJ2-2; the D call may be TRBD1 or TRBD2 (6 bases each). The CDR3 has 15 residues. CDR1 and CDR2 (germline): SGHTA, FQGTGA. Trimming shortened V by 1 base and J by 6 bases, and 12 bases separated the two germline ends. This chain's CDR3 is CASSLRPGEAGELFF. CDR3 in DNA: TGTGCCAGCAGCTTAAGGCCAGGGGAGGCCGGGGAGCTGTTTTTT.

The V call is TRBV7-2, the J call TRBJ2-5, with TRBD2 matching over 13 bases. Germline V gene data show CDR1 as SGHTA and CDR2 as FQGNSA. This CDR3 region has 13 residues. After removal of 5 bases from V and 7 bases from J, the junction contained 1 base not matched to a gene. The CDR3 here is CASSRLAGGTQYF. CDR3 nucleotide sequence: TGTGCCAGCAGCCGACTAGCGGGGGGGACCCAGTACTTC.

V gene TRBV5-6 combines with J gene TRBJ1-5; the D gene is possibly TRBD1 (6 bases). The CDR3 consists of 15 residues. Deletions cut 3 bases from V and 4 bases from J, with 14 bases between. The V gene's germline CDR1 is SGHDT and CDR2 YYEEEE. CDR3 protein: CASSWGAGPNQPQHF. The CDR3 coding sequence is TGTGCCAGCAGCTGGGGGGCCGGACCTAATCAGCCCCAGCATTTT. Using reference TRBV5-6 and TRBJ1-5 for the parts outside the CDR3, the full variable domain is DAGVTQSPTHLIKTRGQQVTLRCSPKSGHDTVSWYQQALGQGPQFIFQYYEEEERQRGNFPDRFSGHQFPNYSSELNVNALLLGDSALYLCASSWGAGPNQPQHFGDGTRLSIL.

This clone was detected only a few times. CDR3 DNA sequence: TGTGCCAGCAGTGACGGGGCCTCGAATTCACCCCTCCACTTT. This codes for CASSDGASNSPLHF. This chain links TRBV6-4 with TRBJ1-6, with D possibly being TRBD1 (5 bases). Germline CDR1 MRHNA, CDR2 SNTAGT. This CDR3 is 14 amino acids long. Trimming stripped 2 bases from V and 7 bases from J, with 9 bases between.

This chain links TRBV5-1 with TRBJ2-7, with 8 bases lining up with TRBD1. The germline CDR1 and CDR2 sequences are SGHRS and YFSETQ. V shed 2 bases, J shed 7 bases, and the junction held 11 bases outside the gene matches. The CDR3 is 15 amino acids. The CDR3 DNA reads as TGCGCCAGCAGCTTACGCCCAGGGGGCGTGGGGGAGCAGTACTTC. Translation gives CASSLRPGGVGEQYF.

V is TRBV10-2 and J is TRBJ2-5; 11 nucleotides match TRBD2. Trimming took 6 bases from V and 5 from J; bases not matched to a gene: 8. The V gene's germline CDR1 is WSHSY and CDR2 SAAADI. CDR3 length equals 15 residues. CDR3 bases: TGCGCCAGCAGGGTAGCGGGGGGGCCGGGGGAGACCCAGTACTTC. Translating gives CASRVAGGPGETQYF.

This sequence joins TRBV7-6 and TRBJ1-3; D is uncertain. This CDR3 contains 13 residues. V was trimmed by 2 bases and J by 4 bases, leaving 6 bases between them. Germline values: CDR1 SGHVS, CDR2 FNYEAQ. The CDR3 loop reads CASSLRPGNTIYF. Written as DNA, the CDR3 is TGTGCCAGCAGCTTAAGGCCCGGAAACACCATATATTTT.

Here the CDR3 DNA reads TGTGCCAGCAGCCCCAGCGGGACAGGGACCGCAGATACGCAGTATTTT. Its protein is CASSPSGTGTADTQYF. The gene calls are TRBV4-2 and TRBJ2-3, with 9 nucleotides matching TRBD1. J gave up 4 bases and V 4 bases, and 9 bases lay outside the gene matches. This CDR3 is built from 16 residues. CDR1 and CDR2 (germline): LGHNA, YNFKEQ.

The chain combines TRBV6-5 with TRBJ1-5, with 7 bases matching TRBD1. CDR3 length: 14 residues. Germline assignment: CDR1 MNHEY and CDR2 SVGAGI. The J segment lost 4 bases and the V segment lost 6 bases, leaving 6 bases of the junction unmatched. The CDR3 protein is CASSRGGANQPQHF. The CDR3, as DNA: TGTGCCAGCAGCAGAGGGGGCGCGAATCAGCCCCAGCATTTT.